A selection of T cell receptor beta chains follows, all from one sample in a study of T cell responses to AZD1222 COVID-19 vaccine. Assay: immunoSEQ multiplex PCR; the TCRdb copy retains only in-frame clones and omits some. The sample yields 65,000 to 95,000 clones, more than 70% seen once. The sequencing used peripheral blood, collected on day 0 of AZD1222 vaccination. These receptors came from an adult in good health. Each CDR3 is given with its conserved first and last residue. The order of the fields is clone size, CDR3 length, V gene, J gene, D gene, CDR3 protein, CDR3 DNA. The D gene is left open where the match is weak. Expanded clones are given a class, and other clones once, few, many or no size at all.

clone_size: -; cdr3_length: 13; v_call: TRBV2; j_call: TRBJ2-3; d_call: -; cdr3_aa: CASSESRTDTQYF; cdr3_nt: TGTGCCAGCAGTGAAAGCAGGACAGATACGCAGTATTTT
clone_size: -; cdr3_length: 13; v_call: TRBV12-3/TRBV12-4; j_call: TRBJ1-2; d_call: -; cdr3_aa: CASSLAVMYGYTF; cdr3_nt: TGTGCCAGCAGTTTAGCGGTGATGTATGGCTACACCTTC
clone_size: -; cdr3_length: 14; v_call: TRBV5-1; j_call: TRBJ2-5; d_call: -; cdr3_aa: CASSLGWAKETQYF; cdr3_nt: TGCGCCAGCAGCCTGGGTTGGGCAAAAGAGACCCAGTACTTC
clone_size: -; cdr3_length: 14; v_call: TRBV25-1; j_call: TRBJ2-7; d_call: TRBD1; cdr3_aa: CASSQTGTGDEQYF; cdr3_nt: TGTGCCAGCAGTCAAACCGGGACAGGGGACGAGCAGTACTTC
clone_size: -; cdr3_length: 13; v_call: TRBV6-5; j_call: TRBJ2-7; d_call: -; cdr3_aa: CASSRDRAYEQYF; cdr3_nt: TGTGCCAGCAGTCGGGACCGAGCCTACGAGCAGTACTTC
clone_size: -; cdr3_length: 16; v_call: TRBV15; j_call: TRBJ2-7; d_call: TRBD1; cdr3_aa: CATSRDQGQGYYEQYF; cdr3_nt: TGTGCCACCAGCAGAGATCAGGGACAGGGTTACTACGAGCAGTACTTC
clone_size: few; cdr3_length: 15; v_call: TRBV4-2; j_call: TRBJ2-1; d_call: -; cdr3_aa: CASSQHVSSYNEQFF; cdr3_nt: TGTGCCAGCAGCCAACATGTAAGCTCCTACAATGAGCAGTTCTTC
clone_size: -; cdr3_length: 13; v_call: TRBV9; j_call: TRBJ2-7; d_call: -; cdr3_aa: CASSPRALGEQYF; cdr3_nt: TGTGCCAGCAGCCCACGGGCACTGGGGGAGCAGTACTTC
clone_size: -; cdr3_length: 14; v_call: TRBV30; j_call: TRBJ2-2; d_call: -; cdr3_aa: CAWSVRLNTGELFF; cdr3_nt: TGTGCCTGGAGTGTAAGGCTGAACACCGGGGAGCTGTTTTTT
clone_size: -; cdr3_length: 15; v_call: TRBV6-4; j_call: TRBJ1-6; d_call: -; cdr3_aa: CASSDSWGTGSPLHF; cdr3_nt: TGTGCCAGCAGTGACTCCTGGGGAACAGGTTCACCCCTCCACTTT
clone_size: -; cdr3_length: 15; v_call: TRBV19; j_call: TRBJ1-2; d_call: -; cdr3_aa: CASSTLAGLRHGYTF; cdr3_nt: TGTGCCAGTAGTACCTTGGCAGGGCTAAGACATGGCTACACCTTC
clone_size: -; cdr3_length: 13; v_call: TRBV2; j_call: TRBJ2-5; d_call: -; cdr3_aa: CASSLLGPETQYF; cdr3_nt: TGTGCCAGCAGCCTTCTTGGACCAGAGACCCAGTACTTC
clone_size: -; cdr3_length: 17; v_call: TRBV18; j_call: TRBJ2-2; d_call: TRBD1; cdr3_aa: CASSRARQGTNTGELFF; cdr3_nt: TGTGCCAGCTCCAGAGCCCGACAGGGGACGAACACCGGGGAGCTGTTTTTT
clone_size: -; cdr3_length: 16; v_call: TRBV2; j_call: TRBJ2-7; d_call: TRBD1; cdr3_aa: CASSFVNPGQGAQQYF; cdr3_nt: TGTGCCAGCAGCTTCGTTAATCCGGGACAGGGGGCACAGCAGTACTTC
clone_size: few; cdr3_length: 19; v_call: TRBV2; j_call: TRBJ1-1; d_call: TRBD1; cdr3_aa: CASSVDPQWGQIMNTEAFF; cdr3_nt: TGTGCCAGCAGTGTGGATCCGCAATGGGGACAGATCATGAACACTGAAGCTTTCTTT
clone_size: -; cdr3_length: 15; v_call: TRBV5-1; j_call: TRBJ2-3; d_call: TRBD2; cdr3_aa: CASSGGRAGADTQYF; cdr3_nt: TGCGCCAGCAGCGGCGGGAGGGCCGGGGCAGATACGCAGTATTTT
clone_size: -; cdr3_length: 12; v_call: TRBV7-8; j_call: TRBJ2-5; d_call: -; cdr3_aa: CASSHPWETQYF; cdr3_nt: TGTGCCAGCAGCCACCCCTGGGAGACCCAGTACTTC
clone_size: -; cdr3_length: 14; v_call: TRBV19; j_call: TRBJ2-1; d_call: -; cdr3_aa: CASSSNPGANEQFF; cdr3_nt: TGTGCCAGTAGTTCAAACCCCGGGGCCAATGAGCAGTTCTTC
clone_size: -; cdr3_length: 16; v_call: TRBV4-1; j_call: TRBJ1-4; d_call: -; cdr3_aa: CASSQDRVGLSEKLFF; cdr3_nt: TGCGCCAGCAGCCAAGATAGGGTAGGGTTAAGCGAAAAACTGTTTTTT
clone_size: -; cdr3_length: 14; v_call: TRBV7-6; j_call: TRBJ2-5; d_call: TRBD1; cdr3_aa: CASSGQGFGETQYF; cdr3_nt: TGTGCCAGCAGCGGACAGGGCTTTGGAGAGACCCAGTACTTC
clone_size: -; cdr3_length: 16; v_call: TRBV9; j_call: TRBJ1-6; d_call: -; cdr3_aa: CASSVAPTALDSPLHF; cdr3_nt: TGTGCCAGCAGCGTAGCCCCAACGGCTCTTGATTCACCCCTCCACTTT
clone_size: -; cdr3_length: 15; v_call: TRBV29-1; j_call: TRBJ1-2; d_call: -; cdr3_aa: CSVPAQGPLFRGYTF; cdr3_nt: TGCAGCGTCCCGGCACAGGGCCCCCTCTTTAGGGGCTACACCTTC
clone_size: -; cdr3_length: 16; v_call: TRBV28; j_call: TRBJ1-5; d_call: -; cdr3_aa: CASTPLDSYSNQPQHF; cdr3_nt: TGTGCCAGCACCCCATTAGACAGTTATAGCAATCAGCCCCAGCATTTT
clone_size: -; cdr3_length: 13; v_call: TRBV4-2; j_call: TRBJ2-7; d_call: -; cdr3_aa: CASSQVRSYEQYF; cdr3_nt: TGTGCCAGCAGCCAAGTTCGCAGCTACGAGCAGTACTTC
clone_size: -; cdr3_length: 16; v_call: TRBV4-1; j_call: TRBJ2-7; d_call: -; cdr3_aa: CASSQDRVGEIYEQYF; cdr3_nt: TGCGCCAGCAGCCAAGATCGCGTTGGGGAAATCTACGAGCAGTACTTC
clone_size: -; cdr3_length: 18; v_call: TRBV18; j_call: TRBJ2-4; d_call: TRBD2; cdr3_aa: CASSPDLGGGLGKNIQYF; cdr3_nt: TGTGCCAGCTCACCCGACTTAGGCGGGGGTTTGGGCAAAAACATTCAGTACTTC
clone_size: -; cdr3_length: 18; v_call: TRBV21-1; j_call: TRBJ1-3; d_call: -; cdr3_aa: CASSYFWGTPSSGNTIYF; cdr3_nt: TGTGCCAGCAGCTATTTTTGGGGGACACCCAGCTCTGGAAACACCATATATTTT
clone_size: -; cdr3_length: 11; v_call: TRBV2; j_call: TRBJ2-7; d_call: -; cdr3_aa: CASGGGYEQYF; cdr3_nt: TGTGCCAGTGGTGGGGGCTACGAGCAGTACTTC
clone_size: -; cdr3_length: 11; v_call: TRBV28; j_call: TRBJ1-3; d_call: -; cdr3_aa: CASWERDTIYF; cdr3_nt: TGTGCCAGCTGGGAACGGGACACCATATATTTT
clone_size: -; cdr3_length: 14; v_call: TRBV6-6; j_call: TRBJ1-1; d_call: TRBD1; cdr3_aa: CASKQQGTGTEAFF; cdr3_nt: TGTGCCAGCAAGCAACAGGGGACAGGCACTGAAGCTTTCTTT